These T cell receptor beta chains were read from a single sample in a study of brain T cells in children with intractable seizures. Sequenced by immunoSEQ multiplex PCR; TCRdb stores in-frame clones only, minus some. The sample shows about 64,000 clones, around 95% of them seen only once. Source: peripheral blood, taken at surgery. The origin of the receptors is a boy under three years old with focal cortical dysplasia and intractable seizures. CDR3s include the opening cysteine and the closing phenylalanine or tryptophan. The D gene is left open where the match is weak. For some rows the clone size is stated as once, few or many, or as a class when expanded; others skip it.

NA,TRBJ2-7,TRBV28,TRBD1,TGTGCCAGCAGTTTATGGGAGTTGAGACAGGGGGCTATTTACGAGCAGTACTTC,CASSLWELRQGAIYEQYF
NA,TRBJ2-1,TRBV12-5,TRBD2,TGTGCTAGTGGTTTGGTACTAGCGGGACAGTCCTACAATGAGCAGTTCTTC,CASGLVLAGQSYNEQFF
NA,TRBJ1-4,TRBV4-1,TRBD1,TGCGCCAGCAGCCAGGGACAGGGGACTAATGAAAAACTGTTTTTT,CASSQGQGTNEKLFF
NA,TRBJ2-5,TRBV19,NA,TGTGCCAGTAGTAGAACAGGGTTCCAAGAGACCCAGTACTTC,CASSRTGFQETQYF
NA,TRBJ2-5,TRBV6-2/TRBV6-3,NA,TGTGCCAGCAGTTACGGACTAACCTCCTCAGGAGAGACCCAGTACTTC,CASSYGLTSSGETQYF
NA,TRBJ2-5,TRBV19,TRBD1,TGTGCCAGTAGTCCATTAATTGGGACAGGGGGCCGAGAGACCCAGTACTTC,CASSPLIGTGGRETQYF
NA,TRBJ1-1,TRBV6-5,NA,TGTGCCGTAGGGCCAGGTACTGAAGCTTTCTTT,CAVGPGTEAFF
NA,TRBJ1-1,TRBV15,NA,TGTGCCACCAGCAGAGACCGGGCCCCCGTAACTGAAGCTTTCTTT,CATSRDRAPVTEAFF
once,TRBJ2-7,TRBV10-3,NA,TGTGCCATCAGTGAGTCGACCACAGGGGAGGGCCCGGTCGAGCAGTACTTC,CAISESTTGEGPVEQYF
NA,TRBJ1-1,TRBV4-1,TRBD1,TGCGCCAGCAGCCAAGGACGCGGGGACAGCTACTACACTGAAGCTTTCTTT,CASSQGRGDSYYTEAFF
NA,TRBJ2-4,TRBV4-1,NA,TGCGCCAGCAGCCAAGGGGCAGGGTCGGGAACCAAAAACATTCAGTACTTC,CASSQGAGSGTKNIQYF
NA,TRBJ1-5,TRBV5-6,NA,TGTGCCAGCAGCTTGGCCGGCTGGGGCAATCAGCCCCAGCATTTT,CASSLAGWGNQPQHF
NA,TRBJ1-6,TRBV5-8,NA,TGTGCCAGCAGCCGACTTTATGGAGGGCCTAGTTCACCCCTCCACTTT,CASSRLYGGPSSPLHF
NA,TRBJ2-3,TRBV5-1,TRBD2,TGCGCCAGCAGCCGGACTAGCGGACCAGATACGCAGTATTTT,CASSRTSGPDTQYF
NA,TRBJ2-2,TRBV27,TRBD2,TGTGCCAGCATTCGGACTAGCGGGGTAATGGCCGGGGAGCTGTTTTTT,CASIRTSGVMAGELFF
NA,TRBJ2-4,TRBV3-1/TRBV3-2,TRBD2,TGTGCCAGCAGCCAAGAACCCTTGAGCGGGGGGGCCGTAAACATTCAGTACTTC,CASSQEPLSGGAVNIQYF
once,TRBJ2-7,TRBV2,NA,TGTGCCAGCAGTGAACCACAGATTCGCTACGAGCAGTACTTC,CASSEPQIRYEQYF
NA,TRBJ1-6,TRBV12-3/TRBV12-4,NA,TGTGCCAGCAGTTTAGGTGGGACACCTAATTTT,CASSLGGTPNF
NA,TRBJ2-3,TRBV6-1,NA,TGTGCCAGCAGTGAATTATCCTCTAGCACAGATACGCAGTATTTT,CASSELSSSTDTQYF
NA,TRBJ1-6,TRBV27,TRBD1,TGTGCCAGCAGTTTATCCAGGGGGTCACCCCTCCACTTT,CASSLSRGSPLHF
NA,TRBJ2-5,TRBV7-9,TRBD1,TGTGCCAGCAGACGACAGGGAGAGACCCAGTACTTC,CASRRQGETQYF
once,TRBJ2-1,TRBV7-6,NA,TGTGCCAGCAGCTTTCGGCAGGCTTTTTACAATGAGCAGTTCTTC,CASSFRQAFYNEQFF
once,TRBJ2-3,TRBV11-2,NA,TGTGCCAGCAGCTTAGTGGGGGGAACTAGCACAGATACGCAGTATTTT,CASSLVGGTSTDTQYF
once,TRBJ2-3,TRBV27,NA,TGTGCCAGCACTCTTTTGGGGGGGGCATTAGATACGCAGTATTTT,CASTLLGGALDTQYF
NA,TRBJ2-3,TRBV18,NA,TGTGCCAGCTCGCCATCCGGGGGGACAACTAGCACAGATACGCAGTATTTT,CASSPSGGTTSTDTQYF
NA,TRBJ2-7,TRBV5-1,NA,TGCGCCAGCAGCTTACTCGAGGGGCTTTACGAGCAGTACTTC,CASSLLEGLYEQYF
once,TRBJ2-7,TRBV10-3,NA,TGTGCCATCAGTGGGGTAAGGGGACAAGCCTATTACGAGCAGTACTTC,CAISGVRGQAYYEQYF